The rows below give T cell receptor beta chains drawn from one sample of a study of memory CD4+ T cells and cytomegalovirus serostatus. Libraries were prepared by immunoSEQ multiplex PCR; TCRdb keeps only in-frame clonotypes and omits some of them. Of 64,000 or so clones in the sample, approximately 80% are singletons; the top ten hold approximately 0.81%. The sequenced material came from memory CD4+ T cells from blood. The source is an adult in good health and CMV-seronegative. Both conserved end residues are trimmed from each CDR3.

v_gene,j_gene,CDR3aa
TRBV9,TRBJ1-5,ASSAGHSSNQPQH
TRBV2,TRBJ2-1,ASSYESLAGAGNEQF
TRBV7-7,TRBJ2-1,ASSSGGSSYNEQF
TRBV30,TRBJ1-2,AWSVQEYYGYT
TRBV6-1,TRBJ2-2,ASSEEAGGPFGELF
TRBV2,TRBJ2-1,ASSEVVYNEQF
TRBV2,TRBJ1-5,ASRQNPNQPQH
TRBV4-3,TRBJ1-1,ASSPGGTGATEAF
TRBV18,TRBJ1-2,ASSPRTGVNYGYT
TRBV7-3,TRBJ1-1,ASSLWSHRDEAF
TRBV5-1,TRBJ2-1,ASAPNGYNEQF
TRBV4-3,TRBJ2-1,ASSQPGGNEQF
TRBV12-5,TRBJ1-1,ASRDRGGTEAF
TRBV18,TRBJ2-5,ATSFSAAMKTQY
TRBV11-2,TRBJ2-2,ASSLGSGTNTGELF
TRBV27,TRBJ1-2,ASTSQTGTGYGYT
TRBV6-4,TRBJ2-5,ASSEWGGNQETQY
TRBV25-1,TRBJ2-7,ASSESGIPSYEQY
TRBV4-2,TRBJ2-6,ASSILSGSGANVLT
TRBV10-3,TRBJ1-5,AISGQGIGQPQH
TRBV30,TRBJ2-3,AWSVLGAQY
TRBV19,TRBJ1-2,ASSNTGLRYGYT
TRBV5-1,TRBJ2-5,ASSFSSSQETQY
TRBV19,TRBJ1-2,ASSRTGYGYT
TRBV2,TRBJ2-7,ASQDNLYEQY
TRBV6-6,TRBJ1-2,ASRVTGDYGYT
TRBV29-1,TRBJ1-1,SVDRQNTEAF
TRBV9,TRBJ2-2,ASSVDGGRRNTGELF
TRBV29-1,TRBJ2-2,SVASRPVTGELF
TRBV4-3,TRBJ2-3,ASSQAQGDTQY